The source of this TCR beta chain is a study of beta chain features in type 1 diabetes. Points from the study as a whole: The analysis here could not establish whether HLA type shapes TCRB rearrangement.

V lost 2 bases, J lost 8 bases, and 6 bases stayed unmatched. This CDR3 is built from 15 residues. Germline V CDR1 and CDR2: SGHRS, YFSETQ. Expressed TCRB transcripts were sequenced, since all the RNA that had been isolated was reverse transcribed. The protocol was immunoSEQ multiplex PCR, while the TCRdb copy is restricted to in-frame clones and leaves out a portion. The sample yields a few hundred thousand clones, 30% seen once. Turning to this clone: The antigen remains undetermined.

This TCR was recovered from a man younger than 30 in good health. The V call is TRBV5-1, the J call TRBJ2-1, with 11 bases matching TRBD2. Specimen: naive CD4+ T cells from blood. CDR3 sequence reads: CASSFQGLAVDEQFF. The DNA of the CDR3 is TGCGCCAGCAGCTTCCAGGGACTAGCGGTCGATGAGCAGTTCTTC.